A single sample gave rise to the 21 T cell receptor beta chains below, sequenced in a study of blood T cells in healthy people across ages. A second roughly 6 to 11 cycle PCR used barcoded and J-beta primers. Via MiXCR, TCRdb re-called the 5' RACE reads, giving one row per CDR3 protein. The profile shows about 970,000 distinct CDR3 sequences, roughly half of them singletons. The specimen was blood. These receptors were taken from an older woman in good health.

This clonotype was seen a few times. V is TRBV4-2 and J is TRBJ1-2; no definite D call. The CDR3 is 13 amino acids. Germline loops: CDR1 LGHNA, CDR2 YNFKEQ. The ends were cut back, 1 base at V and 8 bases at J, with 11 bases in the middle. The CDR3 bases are TGTGCCAGCAGCCAAGCCTATCTTTGGGGCTACACCTTC. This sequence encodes CASSQAYLWGYTF.

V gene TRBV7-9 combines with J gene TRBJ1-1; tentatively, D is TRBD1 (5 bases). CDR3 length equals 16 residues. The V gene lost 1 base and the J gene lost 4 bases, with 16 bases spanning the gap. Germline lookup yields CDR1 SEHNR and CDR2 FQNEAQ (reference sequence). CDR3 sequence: CASSLVRGAGGTEAFF. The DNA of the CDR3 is TGTGCCAGCAGCTTAGTCCGGGGCGCTGGTGGCACTGAAGCTTTCTTT.

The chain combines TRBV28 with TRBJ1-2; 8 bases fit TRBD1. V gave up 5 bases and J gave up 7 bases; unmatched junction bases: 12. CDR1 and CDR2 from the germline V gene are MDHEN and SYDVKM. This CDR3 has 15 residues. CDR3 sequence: CASSPADREFSGYTF. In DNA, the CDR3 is TGTGCCAGCAGTCCAGCGGACAGGGAGTTTTCTGGCTACACCTTC.

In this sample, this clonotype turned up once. CDR3 protein: CASSLSTAGGAYEQYF. Here the CDR3 DNA reads TGCGCCAGCAGCTTGTCTACCGCTGGGGGGGCTTACGAGCAGTACTTC. This sequence joins TRBV5-1 and TRBJ2-7; tentatively, D is TRBD2 (7 bases). The germline V and J ends were trimmed by 1 base and 4 bases, with 18 bases remaining between them. Germline CDR1 reads SGHRS; CDR2 reads YFSETQ. The CDR3 extends over 16 amino acids.

For the CDR3, the DNA is TGTGCCAGCAGTTTGAGGTCCGGCTCCTTTTCCTACGAGCAGTACTTC. Protein: CASSLRSGSFSYEQYF. The chain recombines TRBV28 with TRBJ2-7; D is undetermined. This CDR3 spans 16 amino acids. Germline CDR1 reads MDHEN; CDR2 reads SYDVKM. Trimming removed 3 bases at V and 1 base at J, with 16 bases between.

CDR3 residues: CSARDRPYTQYF. CDR3 DNA sequence: TGCAGTGCTAGAGATCGACCATATACGCAGTATTTT. The V and J genes are TRBV20-1 and TRBJ2-3, with D uncertain. V lost 0 bases to trimming and J lost 7 bases, with 8 bases between them. The CDR3 is made up of 12 amino acids. Per germline, CDR1 DFQATT and CDR2 SNEGSKA (reference sequence).

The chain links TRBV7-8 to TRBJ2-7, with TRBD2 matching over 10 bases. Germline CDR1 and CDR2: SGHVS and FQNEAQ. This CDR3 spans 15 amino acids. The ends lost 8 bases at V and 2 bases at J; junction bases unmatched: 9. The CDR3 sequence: CASSRAGGVPYEQYF. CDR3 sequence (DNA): TGTGCCAGCTCCCGAGCGGGAGGGGTCCCCTACGAGCAGTACTTC.

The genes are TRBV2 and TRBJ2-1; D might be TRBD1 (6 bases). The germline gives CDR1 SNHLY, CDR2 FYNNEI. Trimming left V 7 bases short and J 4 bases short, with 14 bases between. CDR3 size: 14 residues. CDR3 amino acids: CASMGDNRYNEQFF. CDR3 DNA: TGTGCCAGCATGGGGGACAACCGTTACAATGAGCAGTTCTTC.

This chain's CDR3 is CASSYSRSLDTQYF. CDR3 coding DNA: TGTGCCAGCAGTTACTCGCGCAGCCTTGATACGCAGTATTTT. The J gene is TRBJ2-3, the V gene TRBV6-6; D is unresolved. This CDR3 contains 14 residues. The V end was cut by 0 bases, the J end by 6 bases, with 10 bases between. The germline V gene encodes CDR1 MNHNY and CDR2 SVGAGI (reference sequence).

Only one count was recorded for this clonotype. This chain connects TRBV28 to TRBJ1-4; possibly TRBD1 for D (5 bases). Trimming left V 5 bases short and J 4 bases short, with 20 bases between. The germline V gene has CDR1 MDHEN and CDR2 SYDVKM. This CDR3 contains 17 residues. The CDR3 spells CASSRDLRRGDNEKLFF. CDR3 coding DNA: TGTGCCAGCAGTCGGGACCTGAGACGGGGGGATAATGAAAAACTGTTTTTT.

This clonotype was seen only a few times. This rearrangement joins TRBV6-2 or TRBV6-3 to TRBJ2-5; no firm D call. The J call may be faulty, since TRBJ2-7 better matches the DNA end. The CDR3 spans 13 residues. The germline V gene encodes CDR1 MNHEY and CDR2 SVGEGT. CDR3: CASSEDGAYEQYF. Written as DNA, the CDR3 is TGTGCCAGCAGTGAAGACGGAGCCTACGAGCAGTACTTC.

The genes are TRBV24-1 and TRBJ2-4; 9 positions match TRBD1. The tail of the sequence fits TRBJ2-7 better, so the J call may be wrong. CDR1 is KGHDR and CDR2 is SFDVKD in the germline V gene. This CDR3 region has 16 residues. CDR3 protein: CATSSTTGTGNYEQYF. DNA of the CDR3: TGTGCCACCTCGAGTACAACCGGGACAGGGAATTACGAGCAGTACTTC.

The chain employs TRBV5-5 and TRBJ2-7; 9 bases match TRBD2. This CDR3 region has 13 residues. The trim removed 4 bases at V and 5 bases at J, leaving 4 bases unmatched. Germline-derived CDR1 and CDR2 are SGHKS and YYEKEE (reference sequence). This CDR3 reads CASSRAGGNEQYF. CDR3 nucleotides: TGTGCCAGCAGCAGGGCGGGAGGGAACGAGCAGTACTTC. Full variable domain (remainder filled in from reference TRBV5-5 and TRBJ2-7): DAGVTQSPTHLIKTRGQQVTLRCSPISGHKSVSWYQQVLGQGPQFIFQYYEKEERGRGNFPDRFSARQFPNYSSELNVNALLLGDSALYLCASSRAGGNEQYFGPGTRLTVT.

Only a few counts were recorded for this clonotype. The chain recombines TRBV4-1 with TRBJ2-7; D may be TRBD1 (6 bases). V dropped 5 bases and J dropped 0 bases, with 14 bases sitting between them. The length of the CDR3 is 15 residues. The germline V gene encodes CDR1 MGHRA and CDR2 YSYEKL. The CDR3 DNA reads TGCGCCAGCAGCGCCCGGACAGAGAGCTCCTACGAGCAGTACTTC. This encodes CASSARTESSYEQYF.

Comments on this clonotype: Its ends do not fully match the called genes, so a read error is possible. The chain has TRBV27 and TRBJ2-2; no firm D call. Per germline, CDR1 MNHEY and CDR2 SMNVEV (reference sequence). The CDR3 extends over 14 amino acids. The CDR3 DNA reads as TGTGCCAGCAGTGTATCAAGAAACACCGGGGAGCTGTTTTTT. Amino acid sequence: CASSVSRNTGELFF.

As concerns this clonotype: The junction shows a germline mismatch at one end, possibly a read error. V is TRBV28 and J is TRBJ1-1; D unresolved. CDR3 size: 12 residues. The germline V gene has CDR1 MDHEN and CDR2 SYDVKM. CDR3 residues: CATIAGSTEAFF. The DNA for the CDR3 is TGCGCCACCATAGCAGGTTCCACTGAAGCTTTCTTT.

CDR3 bases: TGTGCCAGCAGCTCCAGGGGGCAGGGTTTGGATACTGAAGCTTTCTTT. It translates to CASSSRGQGLDTEAFF. This rearrangement joins TRBV7-9 to TRBJ1-1, with 8 bases lining up with TRBD1. V shed 4 bases and J 5 bases; nucleotides not matched to a gene: 12. There are 16 residues in the CDR3. CDR1 and CDR2 from the germline V gene are SEHNR and FQNEAQ (reference sequence).

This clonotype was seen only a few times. CDR3 coding DNA: TGTGCCAGCAGTATACAGGGGGCGAACACAGATACGCAGTATTTT. Translation: CASSIQGANTDTQYF. The rearrangement uses TRBV2 and TRBJ2-3; 9 bases line up with TRBD1. Losses at the gene ends were 5 bases for V and 2 bases for J; bases not matched to a gene: 5. This CDR3 has 15 amino acids. The germline CDR1 and CDR2 sequences are SNHLY and FYNNEI.

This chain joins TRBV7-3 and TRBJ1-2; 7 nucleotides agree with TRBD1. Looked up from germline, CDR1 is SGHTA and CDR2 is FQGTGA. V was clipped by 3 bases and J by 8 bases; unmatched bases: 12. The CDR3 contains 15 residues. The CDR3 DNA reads TGTGCCAGCAGCTTCCAAGGCCGACAGGGTGTAGGCTACACCTTC. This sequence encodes CASSFQGRQGVGYTF.

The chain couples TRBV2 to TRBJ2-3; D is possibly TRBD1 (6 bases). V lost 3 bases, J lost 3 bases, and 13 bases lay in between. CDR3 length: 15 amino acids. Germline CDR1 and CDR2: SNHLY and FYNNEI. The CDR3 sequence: CASSEWDKGTDTQYF. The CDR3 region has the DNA TGTGCCAGCAGTGAGTGGGACAAAGGTACAGATACGCAGTATTTT.

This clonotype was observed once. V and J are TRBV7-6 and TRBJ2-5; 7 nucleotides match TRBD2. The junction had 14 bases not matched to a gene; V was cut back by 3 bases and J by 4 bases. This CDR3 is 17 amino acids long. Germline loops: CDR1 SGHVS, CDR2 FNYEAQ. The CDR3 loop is CASSLTGLGEEGETQYF. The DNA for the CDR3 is TGTGCCAGCAGCTTGACCGGACTAGGAGAAGAGGGAGAGACCCAGTACTTC.